This entry lists 21 T cell receptor beta chains sequenced from one sample in a study of radiotherapy plus CTLA-4 blockade in lung cancer. TCRdb keeps only in-frame clones here, not all; method: immunoSEQ multiplex PCR. The profile shows approximately 72,000 clones, around 80% of them singletons. Sequenced here: peripheral blood, sampled from a patient treated with radiotherapy plus ipilimumab. The receptors derive from a human donor with non-small cell lung cancer who had a complete response to radiotherapy plus ipilimumab.

The rearrangement uses TRBV4-1 and TRBJ2-3, with 10 bases matching TRBD1. From germline, CDR1 is MGHRA and CDR2 YSYEKL. The J segment lost 2 bases and the V segment lost 4 bases, leaving 6 bases of the junction unmatched. This CDR3 comprises 16 residues. CDR3 bases: TGCGCCAGCAGCCGACGACAGGGGGCCCTCACAGATACGCAGTATTTT. Protein: CASSRRQGALTDTQYF.

The V and J genes are TRBV6-5 and TRBJ2-5; TRBD1 agrees at 7 bases. This CDR3 has 16 residues. The germline CDR1 and CDR2 sequences are MNHEY and SVGAGI. J gave up 1 base and V 2 bases, and 7 bases lay outside the gene matches. The CDR3 DNA is TGTGCCAGCAGTTACCCGCCAGGGGGTGTCCAAGAGACCCAGTACTTC. It is translated as CASSYPPGGVQETQYF.

The J gene is TRBJ2-3, the V gene TRBV12-5, with 10 bases that match TRBD1. CDR3 length equals 18 residues. V was clipped by 6 bases and J by 0 bases; unmatched bases: 12. CDR1 is LGHNT, CDR2 FRNRAP, per germline. CDR3 region: CASGLGTGADPSTDTQYF. For the CDR3, the DNA is TGTGCTAGTGGCCTTGGGACAGGGGCAGATCCTAGCACAGATACGCAGTATTTT.

This clone was detected once. This chain joins TRBV10-3 and TRBJ2-7; tentatively, D is TRBD2 (6 bases). This CDR3 is 16 amino acids long. Deletions cut 3 bases from V and 6 bases from J, with 21 bases between. From germline, CDR1 is ENHRY and CDR2 SYGVKD. The CDR3 region is CAISDPGTSPAFEQYV. The CDR3 bases are TGTGCCATCAGTGACCCCGGGACTTCCCCGGCGTTCGAGCAGTACGTC.

This sequence joins TRBV7-2 and TRBJ2-7; tentatively, D is TRBD1 (5 bases). Trimming stripped 1 base from V and 0 bases from J, with 10 bases between. The CDR3 has 15 residues. Germline assignment: CDR1 SGHTA and CDR2 FQGNSA. The CDR3 is CASSLVQGSSYEQYV. Here the CDR3 DNA reads TGTGCCAGCAGCTTAGTTCAGGGTAGCTCCTACGAGCAGTACGTC.

This chain joins TRBV5-6 and TRBJ2-3; the D gene could be TRBD1 or TRBD2 (5 bases each). Trimming cost V 1 base and J 2 bases, with 11 bases left between them. Germline loops: CDR1 SGHDT, CDR2 YYEEEE. The CDR3 covers 15 residues. The CDR3, as DNA: TGTGCCAGCAGCTTGCGGGGCTTGGTCACAGATACGCAGTATTTT. Translation: CASSLRGLVTDTQYF.

J is TRBJ1-5 and V is TRBV7-8, with TRBD1 as a possible D gene (5 bases). The CDR3 contains 13 residues. The germline V and J ends were trimmed by 5 bases and 4 bases, with 9 bases remaining between them. Germline V CDR1 and CDR2: SGHVS, FQNEAQ. The CDR3 DNA sequence: TGTGCCAGCAGCCCAGACAGAAATCAGCCCCAGCATTTT. Amino acids: CASSPDRNQPQHF.

This clone has just a few counts. The J gene is TRBJ2-7, the V gene TRBV28; no clear D. V lost 9 bases and J lost 0, with 12 bases in between. In germline, CDR1 is MDHEN, CDR2 SYDVKM. This CDR3 has 13 amino acids. CDR3 bases: TGTGCCAGTCTGGGTCCAAGCTCCTACGAGCAGTACTTC. It codes for CASLGPSSYEQYF.

CDR3 loop: CASRSRYARGGFREQYF. The CDR3 coding sequence is TGCGCCAGCAGGTCACGGTACGCGAGGGGGGGCTTCAGAGAGCAGTACTTC. The rearrangement joins TRBV5-1 to TRBJ2-7; the D gene is possibly TRBD2 (7 bases). The V and J ends lost 5 bases and 7 bases respectively, with 28 bases between them. Germline V gene data show CDR1 as SGHRS and CDR2 as YFSETQ. There are 17 residues in the CDR3.

This clone was seen a single time. V usage is TRBV6-5 and J usage is TRBJ1-1; 10 bases agree with TRBD1. V lost 6 bases and J lost 6; bases outside the gene matches: 10. CDR3 size: 15 residues. Germline V lookup: CDR1 MNHEY, CDR2 SVGAGI. CDR3 sequence: CASRTGTGDSAEAFF. The CDR3 DNA reads as TGTGCCAGCAGGACCGGGACAGGGGATAGCGCTGAAGCTTTCTTT.

This clone was seen once. This chain connects TRBV7-2 to TRBJ1-1; D unclear. Deletions cut 5 bases from V and 1 base from J, with 8 bases between. Germline CDR1 is SGHTA and CDR2 is FQGNSA. The CDR3 is 13 residues long. Here the CDR3 reads CASSPRWNTEAFF. In DNA, the CDR3 is TGTGCCAGCAGCCCGAGATGGAACACTGAAGCTTTCTTT.

This chain connects TRBV30 to TRBJ2-6; TRBD1 matches at 10 bases. The junction had 8 bases not matched to a gene; V was cut back by 3 bases and J by 0 bases. CDR3 length equals 18 residues. Per germline, CDR1 GTSNPN and CDR2 SVGIG (reference sequence). This CDR3 is CAWSGGQGIFSGANVLTF. The CDR3 DNA reads as TGTGCCTGGAGCGGGGGACAGGGGATTTTCTCTGGGGCCAACGTCCTGACTTTC.

V and J are TRBV5-5 and TRBJ1-5, with 7 bases matching TRBD1. This CDR3 has 14 amino acids. Germline CDR1 and CDR2: SGHKS and YYEKEE (reference sequence). With V trimmed by 4 bases and J by 4 bases, 5 bases remained unmatched. In DNA, the CDR3 is TGTGCCAGCAGCACCCTGACAGGGAATCAGCCCCAGCATTTT. As protein: CASSTLTGNQPQHF.

The chain carries TRBV7-8 and TRBJ2-2; no firm D call. This CDR3 is built from 13 residues. CDR1 and CDR2 from the germline V gene are SGHVS and FQNEAQ. V was pared by 5 bases and J by 4 bases, with 8 bases between. For the CDR3, the DNA is TGTGCCAGCAGCCCGAGAGGCACCGGGGAGCTGTTTTTT. Translating it yields CASSPRGTGELFF.

V is TRBV5-4 and J is TRBJ1-2, with 9 bases matching TRBD1. Looked up from germline, CDR1 is SGHNT and CDR2 is YYREEE (reference sequence). The junction had 11 bases not matched to a gene; V was cut back by 5 bases and J by 6 bases. The CDR3 totals 15 residues. The CDR3 region is CASRTGTGPEDGYTF. The CDR3 DNA reads TGTGCCAGCAGGACCGGGACAGGGCCCGAAGATGGCTACACCTTC.

The chain couples TRBV7-9 to TRBJ1-6; tentative D call: TRBD1 (5 bases). V was cut by 0 bases and J by 7 bases, with 10 bases left in between. Germline CDR1 and CDR2: SEHNR and FQNEAQ (reference sequence). The CDR3 length is 15 residues. CDR3 bases: TGTGCCAGCAGCTTAGCGTGGGGACCAAATTCACCCCTCCACTTT. Translated: CASSLAWGPNSPLHF.

The chain carries TRBV10-2 and TRBJ1-4; D may be TRBD1 (5 bases). Germline V lookup: CDR1 WSHSY, CDR2 SAAADI. Deletions cut 10 bases from V and 0 bases from J, with 18 bases between. The CDR3 is made up of 16 amino acids. CDR3 region: CATQNTRGATNEKLFF. The CDR3 region has the DNA TGCGCCACCCAAAATACTAGGGGTGCAACTAATGAAAAACTGTTTTTT.

The rearrangement joins TRBV6-6 to TRBJ1-2; tentatively, D is TRBD1 (6 bases). V dropped 8 bases and J dropped 2 bases, with 12 bases sitting between them. The CDR3 has 13 amino acids. CDR1 MNHNY and CDR2 SVGAGI come from the germline V gene (reference sequence). CDR3 protein: CASVSGQNYGYTF. The CDR3 DNA is TGTGCCAGCGTTAGTGGACAGAACTATGGCTACACCTTC.

This chain uses TRBV2 with TRBJ2-7, with no clear D. Germline assignment: CDR1 SNHLY and CDR2 FYNNEI. The CDR3 is 13 residues long. Trimming shortened V by 4 bases and J by 0 bases, and 7 bases separated the two germline ends. In nucleotides, the CDR3 is TGTGCCAGCAGTGTAGGGCTCTCCTACGAGCAGTACGTC. Encoded protein: CASSVGLSYEQYV.

The V gene is TRBV9, the J gene TRBJ2-3, with 12 bases fitting TRBD2. Looked up from germline, CDR1 is SGDLS and CDR2 is YYNGEE. J lost 3 bases, V lost 0 bases, and 5 bases had no gene match. This CDR3 has 17 residues. The CDR3 region is CASSVGRLAGVTDTQYF. The CDR3 DNA follows: TGTGCCAGCAGCGTAGGGCGACTAGCGGGAGTGACAGATACGCAGTATTTT.

The chain recombines TRBV10-3 with TRBJ1-2, with D maybe TRBD1 (5 bases). CDR1 and CDR2 (germline): ENHRY, SYGVKD. Between the trimmed V and J ends, which lost 5 bases and 2 bases, there was a span of 9 bases. The CDR3 extends over 13 amino acids. CDR3 DNA sequence: TGTGCCATCAGTATACAGGAAAACTATGGCTACACCTTC. Its protein is CAISIQENYGYTF.